The subject of this entry is one TCR beta chain. The CDR3 contains 16 residues. Per the germline V gene, CDR1 is MGHRA and CDR2 is YSYEKL. V lost 2 bases, J lost 1 base, and 13 bases lay in between. The sample belongs to a study of blood T cell repertoires in COVID-19. Study summary: The United States, Italy and Spain provided the acute and convalescent COVID-19 samples.

Generated by immunoSEQ multiplex PCR, the TCRdb table keeps only in-frame clones and is missing some. The table lists nearly 50,000 clones, 86% of them singletons. V and J are TRBV4-1 and TRBJ2-3; possibly TRBD2 for D (6 bases). Sequenced input: peripheral blood. The clonotype comes from a woman aged 60 to 75 with acute or convalescent COVID-19. CDR3 nucleotides: TGCGCCAGCAGCCAACGAGCGGGTGAGCGCACAGATACGCAGTATTTT. Its translation: CASSQRAGERTDTQYF.